This T cell receptor (beta chain) was identified in a study of T cell responses to AZD1222 COVID-19 vaccine. The CDR3 is 15 residues long. Concerning this clone itself: Its antigen is not identified.

General study results and limits: The sample set comprised mostly white British donors with more females, and clonal diversity was possibly underestimated. Unmutated variant regions are reportedly the target of nearly half of TCRs that are spike-specific.

The assay was immunoSEQ multiplex PCR, and TCRdb's table has in-frame clones only and misses some. There are 170,000 or so clones in the sample; about nine tenths occur only once, and 2.6% lies in the top ten. The V and J genes are TRBV21-1 and TRBJ2-3. TRBV21-1 has pseudogene status. This clonotype was sampled from an adult in good health. The material was peripheral blood, obtained on day 0 of AZD1222 vaccination. The CDR3 region has the DNA TGTGCCAGCAGCAAAGATGTCTATGGGACAGATACGCAGTATTTT. This encodes CASSKDVYGTDTQYF.